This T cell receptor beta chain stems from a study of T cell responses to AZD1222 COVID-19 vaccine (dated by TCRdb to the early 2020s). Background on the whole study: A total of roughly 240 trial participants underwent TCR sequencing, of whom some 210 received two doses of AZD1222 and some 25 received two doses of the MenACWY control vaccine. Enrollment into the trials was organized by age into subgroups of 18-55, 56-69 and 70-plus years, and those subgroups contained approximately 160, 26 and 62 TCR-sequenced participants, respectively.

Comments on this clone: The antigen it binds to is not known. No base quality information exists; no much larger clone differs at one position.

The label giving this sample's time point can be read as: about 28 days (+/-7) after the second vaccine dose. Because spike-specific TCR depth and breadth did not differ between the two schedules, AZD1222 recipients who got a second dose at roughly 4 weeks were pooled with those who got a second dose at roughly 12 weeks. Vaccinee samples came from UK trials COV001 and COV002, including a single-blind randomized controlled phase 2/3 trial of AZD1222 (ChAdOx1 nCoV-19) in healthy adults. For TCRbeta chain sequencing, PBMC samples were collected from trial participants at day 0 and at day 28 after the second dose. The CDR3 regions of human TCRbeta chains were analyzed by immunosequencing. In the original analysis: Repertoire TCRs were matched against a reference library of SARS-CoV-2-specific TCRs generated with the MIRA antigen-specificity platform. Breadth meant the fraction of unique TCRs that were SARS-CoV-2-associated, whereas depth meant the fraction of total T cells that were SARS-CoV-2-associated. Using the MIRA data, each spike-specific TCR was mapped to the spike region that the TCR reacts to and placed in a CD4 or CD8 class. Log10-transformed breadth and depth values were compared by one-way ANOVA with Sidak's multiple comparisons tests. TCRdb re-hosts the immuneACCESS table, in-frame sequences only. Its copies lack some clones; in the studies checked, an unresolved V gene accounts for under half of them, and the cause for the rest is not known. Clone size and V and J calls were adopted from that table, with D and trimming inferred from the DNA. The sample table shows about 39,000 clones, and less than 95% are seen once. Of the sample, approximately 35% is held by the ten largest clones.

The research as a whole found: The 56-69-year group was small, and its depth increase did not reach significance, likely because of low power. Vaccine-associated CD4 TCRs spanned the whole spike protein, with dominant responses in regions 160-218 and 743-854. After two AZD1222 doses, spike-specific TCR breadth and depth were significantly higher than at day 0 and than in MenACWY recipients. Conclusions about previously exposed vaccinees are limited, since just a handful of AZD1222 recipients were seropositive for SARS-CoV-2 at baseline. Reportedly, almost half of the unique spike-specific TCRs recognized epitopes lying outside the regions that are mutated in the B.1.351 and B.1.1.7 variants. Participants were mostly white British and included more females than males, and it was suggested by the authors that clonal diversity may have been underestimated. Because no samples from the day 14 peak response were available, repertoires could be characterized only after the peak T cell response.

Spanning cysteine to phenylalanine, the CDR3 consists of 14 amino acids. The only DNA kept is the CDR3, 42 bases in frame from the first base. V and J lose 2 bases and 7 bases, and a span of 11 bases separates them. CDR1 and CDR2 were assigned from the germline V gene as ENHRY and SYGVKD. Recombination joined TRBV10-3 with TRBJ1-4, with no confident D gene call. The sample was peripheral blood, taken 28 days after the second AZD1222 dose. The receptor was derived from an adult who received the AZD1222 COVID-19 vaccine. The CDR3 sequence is CAISEPGVSEKLFF. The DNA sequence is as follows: TGTGCCATCAGTGAGCCCGGGGTCTCTGAAAAACTGTTTTTT.